This entry describes one TCR beta chain. What it recognizes is unknown. The V gene lost 5 bases and the J gene lost 0 bases, with 13 bases spanning the gap. The CDR3 covers 15 residues. CDR1 is SGHTA, CDR2 FQGNSA, per germline. This sample stems from a study of CD8 T cells in Susac syndrome. Study context: Of the sequenced Susac syndrome patients, six had active disease and fewer than 10 were in remission. Study-wide findings and caveats: The Susac syndrome CD4+ T cell repertoires displayed no clonal expansion.

Blood CD8+ and CD4+ T cells underwent high-throughput TCR beta sequencing. RNA totalling roughly 0.45 to 1 ug underwent reverse transcription with random hexamers. MiXCR, run by TCRdb on the immunoSEQ multiplex PCR reads, gives a single entry per CDR3 protein. This table has about 71,000 distinct CDR3 sequences, 93% appearing once. This sequence joins TRBV7-2 and TRBJ2-5; a weak D match, TRBD1 (6 bases). The clonotype originates from a human donor with Susac syndrome. The sample consisted of CD4+ T cells from PBMCs. CDR3 in amino acids: CASSQQTGYQETQYF. CDR3 coding DNA: TGTGCCAGCAGCCAGCAGACAGGTTACCAAGAGACCCAGTACTTC.